A single sample is the source of the 19 T cell receptor beta chains below, sequenced in a study of T cells after yellow fever vaccination. In TCRdb, the 5' RACE reads were re-called with MiXCR into one record per CDR3 protein. The profile shows 400,000 or so distinct CDR3 sequences, about 6.2% of them singletons. Sequenced here: PBMCs, sampled 5 days after the yellow fever booster vaccination. The source is a man aged 30-40 years who received the YFV17D yellow fever vaccine.

At least ten counts were recorded for this clonotype. The chain has TRBV7-2 and TRBJ2-5; D is unresolved. The V and J ends lost 3 bases and 4 bases respectively, with 12 bases between them. Germline assignment: CDR1 SGHTA and CDR2 FQGNSA. CDR3 length: 14 amino acids. The CDR3 protein is CASSFDQLGETQYF. The CDR3 nucleotides read TGTGCCAGCAGCTTCGACCAACTCGGAGAGACCCAGTACTTC.

This clonotype appeared a few times. The rearrangement links TRBV7-2 to TRBJ2-5, with 7 bases matching TRBD1. J gave up 4 bases and V 5 bases, and 13 bases lay outside the gene matches. Germline V gene data show CDR1 as SGHTA and CDR2 as FQGNSA. The CDR3 loop spans 16 amino acids. CDR3 sequence: CASSARTGRDSETQYF. CDR3 nucleotides: TGTGCCAGCAGCGCCCGGACAGGTCGGGATTCAGAGACCCAGTACTTC.

This clonotype was seen many times. CDR3 protein: CAISGSDTQYF. For the CDR3, the DNA is TGTGCCATCTCAGGGTCAGATACGCAGTATTTT. This chain links TRBV10-3 with TRBJ2-3; D might be TRBD1 (5 bases). The germline gives CDR1 ENHRY, CDR2 SYGVKD. The CDR3 is made up of 11 amino acids. Trimming left V 8 bases short and J 4 bases short, with 7 bases between.

This clonotype has a count of ten or more. This rearrangement joins TRBV4-3 to TRBJ2-1; a possible D gene is TRBD2 (6 bases). Germline values: CDR1 LGHNA, CDR2 YSLEER. This CDR3 is 16 amino acids long. V was trimmed by 4 bases and J by 9 bases, leaving 22 bases between them. CDR3 DNA: TGCGCCAGCAGCCCGACTCCGGGAGATGTTCGGAGTGAGCAGTTCTTC. Protein sequence: CASSPTPGDVRSEQFF.

This clonotype occurred a few times. This rearrangement joins TRBV11-2 to TRBJ2-5; 9 nucleotides line up with TRBD2. Germline V gives CDR1 SGHAT, CDR2 FQNNGV. V lost 2 bases and J lost 1; bases outside the gene matches: 2. The CDR3 totals 15 residues. The CDR3 DNA follows: TGTGCCAGCAGCTTATGGACTAGCGCCCAAGAGACCCAGTACTTC. Protein product: CASSLWTSAQETQYF. The full variable domain, with the rest looked up from reference TRBV11-2 and TRBJ2-5, is EAGVAQSPRYKIIEKRQSVAFWCNPISGHATLYWYQQILGQGPKLLIQFQNNGVVDDSQLPKDRFSAERLKGVDSTLKIQPAKLEDSAVYLCASSLWTSAQETQYFGPGTRLLVL.

This rearrangement joins TRBV29-1 to TRBJ1-2; TRBD1 matches 7 bases. CDR1 SQVTM and CDR2 ANQGSEA come from the germline V gene. This CDR3 is 13 amino acids long. CDR3 loop: CIGYRGRSNGYTF. CDR3 nucleotide sequence: TGCATCGGCTACAGGGGCCGGTCCAATGGCTACACCTTC. Together with reference TRBV29-1 and TRBJ1-2, the CDR3 gives the full variable domain: SAVISQKPSRDICQRGTSLTIQCQVDSQVTMMFWYRQQPGQSLTLIATANQGSEATYESGFVIDKFPISRPNLTFSTLTVSNMSPEDSSIYLCIGYRGRSNGYTFGSGTRLTVV.

Written as DNA, the CDR3 is TGTGCCAGCAGTCAGGACTACCCCACCGGGGAGCTGTTTTTT. Translation gives CASSQDYPTGELFF. V usage is TRBV6-2 or TRBV6-3 and J usage is TRBJ2-2; D is perhaps TRBD2 (6 bases). The V gene's germline CDR1 is MNHEY and CDR2 SVGEGT. The CDR3 covers 14 residues. Trimming removed 5 bases at V and 4 bases at J, with 11 bases between.

Sample share makes this clonotype medium-sized. The chain is built from TRBV5-1 and TRBJ2-1; 7 positions agree with TRBD2. The V segment lost 4 bases and the J segment 8 bases; nucleotides outside the gene matches: 18. The CDR3 loop spans 17 amino acids. Germline V CDR1 and CDR2: SGHRS, YFSETQ. The CDR3 here is CASSLETSSYLRDEQFF. The CDR3 DNA reads TGCGCCAGCAGCCTAGAGACTAGCTCATATCTTAGGGATGAGCAGTTCTTC.

This clonotype has at least ten counts. The chain combines TRBV15 with TRBJ2-2, with D maybe TRBD1 (5 bases). The CDR3 contains 16 residues. Germline CDR1 LNHNV, CDR2 YYDKDF (reference sequence). Trimming shortened V by 0 bases and J by 4 bases, and 12 bases separated the two germline ends. CDR3 in amino acids: CATSREQGWGTGELFF. For the CDR3, the DNA is TGTGCCACCAGCAGAGAGCAGGGTTGGGGCACCGGGGAGCTGTTTTTT. Based on the CDR3 plus reference TRBV15 and TRBJ2-2, the full variable domain is DAMVIQNPRYQVTQFGKPVTLSCSQTLNHNVMYWYQQKSSQAPKLLFHYYDKDFNNEADTPDNFQSRRPNTSFCFLDIRSPGLGDTAMYLCATSREQGWGTGELFFGEGSRLTVL.

This clonotype was found many times. The chain combines TRBV6-5 with TRBJ2-1; TRBD2 might be the D (6 bases). Germline loops: CDR1 MNHEY, CDR2 SVGAGI. The CDR3 runs to 16 residues. Deletions cut 7 bases from V and 0 bases from J, with 16 bases between. The CDR3 DNA follows: TGTGCCAGCAATTTGCGAGCCGGGGGCTCCTACAATGAGCAGTTCTTC. Amino acids: CASNLRAGGSYNEQFF.

V and J are TRBV7-2 and TRBJ2-1; D is uncertain. The CDR3 is 13 residues long. Germline V CDR1 and CDR2: SGHTA, FQGNSA. V was cut by 2 bases and J by 4 bases, with 6 bases left in between. The CDR3 coding sequence is TGTGCCAGCAGCTTACAACTTTACAATGAGCAGTTCTTC. Its protein is CASSLQLYNEQFF.

This clonotype has ten or more counts. The chain employs TRBV24-1 and TRBJ2-3; D not certain. Looked up from germline, CDR1 is KGHDR and CDR2 is SFDVKD. V lost 11 bases, J lost 4 bases, and 12 bases lay in between. The CDR3 covers 12 residues. CDR3 sequence reads: CASRSHPDTQYF. The CDR3 DNA reads as TGTGCCAGCCGTAGTCACCCAGATACGCAGTATTTT.

This clonotype was counted many times. The V gene is TRBV7-2, the J gene TRBJ2-3; 10 positions agree with TRBD2. The length of the CDR3 is 15 residues. Germline V gene sequence: CDR1 SGHTA, CDR2 FQGNSA. V shed 2 bases, J shed 1 base, and the junction held 0 bases outside the gene matches. This chain's CDR3 is CASSLLAGGTDTQYF. The DNA of the CDR3 is TGTGCCAGCAGCTTACTAGCGGGAGGCACAGATACGCAGTATTTT. The full variable domain, its missing parts supplied by reference TRBV7-2 and TRBJ2-3, is GAGVSQSPSNKVTEKGKDVELRCDPISGHTALYWYRQSLGQGLEFLIYFQGNSAPDKSGLPSDRFSAERTGGSVSTLTIQRTQQEDSAVYLCASSLLAGGTDTQYFGPGTRLTVL.

This clonotype was detected a few times. CDR3 bases: TGCGCCAGCAGGGTGACCCTTACGGCAGATACGCAGTATTTT. It translates to CASRVTLTADTQYF. The chain uses TRBV5-1 and TRBJ2-3; D remains ambiguous. Between the trimmed V and J ends, which lost 5 bases and 4 bases, there was a span of 14 bases. Germline V gene lookup returns CDR1 SGHRS and CDR2 YFSETQ. The CDR3 is 14 amino acids. The complete variable domain, with remaining parts taken from reference TRBV5-1 and TRBJ2-3, reads KAGVTQTPRYLIKTRGQQVTLSCSPISGHRSVSWYQQTPGQGLQFLFEYFSETQRNKGNFPGRFSGRQFSNSRSEMNVSTLELGDSALYLCASRVTLTADTQYFGPGTRLTVL.

This clonotype was counted between two and nine times. This chain uses TRBV5-1 with TRBJ1-1; a possible D gene is TRBD1 (6 bases). The CDR3 is 13 amino acids. Germline CDR1 and CDR2: SGHRS and YFSETQ. Trimming left V 4 bases short and J 1 base short, with 8 bases between. CDR3 bases: TGCGCCAGCAGCGCCAGGGGGAACACTGAAGCTTTCTTT. This translates into CASSARGNTEAFF.

This clonotype was seen many times. This sequence joins TRBV20-1 and TRBJ2-7, with 11 bases matching TRBD1. The CDR3 sequence is 13 residues long. Germline V gene sequence: CDR1 DFQATT, CDR2 SNEGSKA (reference sequence). The junction had 4 bases not matched to a gene; V was cut back by 4 bases and J by 5 bases. DNA of the CDR3: TGCAGTGCTATTAGGGACAGGGGGGACGAGCAGTACTTC. Amino acid sequence: CSAIRDRGDEQYF.

The table lists this clonotype with a few counts. The V call is TRBV28, the J call TRBJ2-2; the D is unclear. This CDR3 spans 14 amino acids. Trimming cost V 2 bases and J 5 bases, with 9 bases left between them. CDR1 MDHEN and CDR2 SYDVKM come from the germline V gene. For the CDR3, the DNA is TGTGCCAGCAGTTTAGGAAGGACGACCGGGGAGCTGTTTTTT. Protein: CASSLGRTTGELFF.

V usage is TRBV5-8 and J usage is TRBJ1-2, with TRBD1 as a possible D gene (5 bases). The germline V gene encodes CDR1 SGHTS and CDR2 YDEGEE. This CDR3 has 18 residues. V dropped 1 base and J dropped 2 bases, with 21 bases sitting between them. The chain's CDR3 is CASSLLAGNKKRNYGYTF. CDR3 sequence (DNA): TGTGCCAGCAGCTTGCTCGCAGGGAACAAGAAAAGGAACTATGGCTACACCTTC.

This clonotype has a handful of counts. This sequence joins TRBV12-3 or TRBV12-4 and TRBJ1-2; D is undetermined. V shed 5 bases and J shed 8 bases, with 9 bases lying between them. The CDR3 extends over 11 amino acids. The CDR3 coding sequence is TGTGCCAGCAGTGCGATGGGAGGCTACACCTTC. Its translation is CASSAMGGYTF.